The next 18 T cell receptor beta chains were all read from a single sample in a study of T cell responses to AZD1222 COVID-19 vaccine. Measured with immunoSEQ multiplex PCR; TCRdb has only the in-frame clones, and not every one. The table includes 150,000 or so clones, more than 85% detected once. The sample was peripheral blood, taken on day 0 of AZD1222 vaccination. These receptors all stem from an adult in good health.

The genes are TRBV5-1 and TRBJ2-7, with 8 bases identical to TRBD1. The CDR3 is 15 residues long. The germline gives CDR1 SGHRS, CDR2 YFSETQ. The V gene end was trimmed by 5 bases and the J gene end by 7 bases; junction bases not matched to a gene: 14. The chain's CDR3 is CASSPLRDRGSEQYF. The CDR3 coding sequence is TGCGCCAGCAGTCCCCTCCGAGACAGGGGTAGTGAGCAGTACTTC.

This chain links TRBV7-8 with TRBJ1-3; unclear D gene. The CDR3 loop spans 15 amino acids. Germline V gene sequence: CDR1 SGHVS, CDR2 FQNEAQ. V lost 1 base, J lost 4 bases, and 11 bases lay in between. The CDR3 protein is CASSLEVYEGNTIYF. Here the CDR3 DNA reads TGTGCCAGCAGCTTAGAGGTTTACGAAGGAAACACCATATATTTT.

This clone was recorded once. This chain joins TRBV30 and TRBJ1-3; tentatively, D is TRBD1 (5 bases). The V and J ends lost 3 bases and 2 bases respectively, with 8 bases between them. The CDR3 totals 13 residues. Looked up from germline, CDR1 is GTSNPN and CDR2 is SVGIG (reference sequence). The CDR3 DNA reads as TGTGCCTGGAGGGGGGGGACTGGAAACACCATATATTTT. It codes for CAWRGGTGNTIYF.

The genes are TRBV5-4 and TRBJ1-1, with D possibly matching TRBD1 (5 bases). Trimming left V 4 bases short and J 6 bases short, with 16 bases between. Germline V lookup: CDR1 SGHNT, CDR2 YYREEE (reference sequence). The CDR3 sequence is 14 residues long. The CDR3 region has the DNA TGTGCCAGCAGCCCCGGGACCTACGGCGCTGAAGCTTTCTTT. Protein sequence: CASSPGTYGAEAFF.

This clone has just one count. The chain couples TRBV6-5 to TRBJ2-3; tentative D call: TRBD2 (6 bases). V was shortened by 0 bases and J by 4 bases, with 14 bases between the two germline ends. Germline loops: CDR1 MNHEY, CDR2 SVGAGI. The CDR3 covers 16 residues. This CDR3 is CASSYSLEGWADTQYF. The CDR3 coding sequence is TGTGCCAGCAGTTACTCGTTGGAGGGATGGGCAGATACGCAGTATTTT.

This chain connects TRBV11-1 to TRBJ2-1; TRBD2 agrees at 8 bases. CDR1 and CDR2 (germline): SGHAT, FQDESV (reference sequence). The CDR3 is 17 amino acids. The trim removed 0 bases at V and 6 bases at J, leaving 10 bases unmatched. CDR3 in DNA: TGTGCCAGCAGCTTAGCGGCGACTAGCGCCAACTTCAATGAGCAGTTCTTC. Translating it yields CASSLAATSANFNEQFF.

The chain recombines TRBV5-5 with TRBJ2-7; D remains unclear. V was shortened by 0 bases and J by 4 bases, with 8 bases between the two germline ends. There are 13 residues in the CDR3. Germline V CDR1 and CDR2: SGHKS, YYEKEE (reference sequence). The CDR3 coding sequence is TGTGCCAGCAGCTTGGGGGTGAGGTACGAGCAGTACTTC. Residues: CASSLGVRYEQYF.

The V gene is TRBV20-1, the J gene TRBJ2-4, with TRBD2 matching over 8 bases. Germline loops: CDR1 DFQATT, CDR2 SNEGSKA (reference sequence). The CDR3 loop spans 15 amino acids. Losses at the gene ends were 3 bases for V and 1 base for J; bases not matched to a gene: 5. The CDR3 DNA reads TGCAGTGCTAGTAGGTCTAGCGGGGCCAAAAACATTCAGTACTTC. It is translated as CSASRSSGAKNIQYF.

V is TRBV5-1 and J is TRBJ2-1; 12 nucleotides align to TRBD2. CDR1 is SGHRS and CDR2 is YFSETQ in the germline V gene. J lost 6 bases, V lost 0 bases, and 22 bases had no gene match. CDR3 size: 22 residues. DNA for the CDR3: TGCGCCAGCAGCTTGGTGCCAGCCCAGAGGGCTAGCGGGAGGGCCCGTTTCAATGAGCAGTTCTTC. This encodes CASSLVPAQRASGRARFNEQFF.

The rearrangement uses TRBV29-1 and TRBJ1-4; D remains unclear. Germline-derived CDR1 and CDR2 are SQVTM and ANQGSEA. The length of the CDR3 is 12 residues. The V and J ends lost 6 bases and 4 bases respectively, with 9 bases between them. The CDR3, as DNA: TGCAGCGTCGAGGTCCTTAATGAAAAACTGTTTTTT. This gives the protein CSVEVLNEKLFF.

The rearrangement uses TRBV11-2 and TRBJ1-1; D remains unclear. V was trimmed by 3 bases and J by 1 base, leaving 6 bases between them. The CDR3 sequence is 13 residues long. Germline V gene sequence: CDR1 SGHAT, CDR2 FQNNGV. The CDR3, as DNA: TGTGCCAGCAGCTTCGACGGGAACACTGAAGCTTTCTTT. It yields the protein CASSFDGNTEAFF.

The gene calls are TRBV29-1 and TRBJ2-5; D is undetermined. There are 12 residues in the CDR3. CDR1 and CDR2 (germline): SQVTM, ANQGSEA. The V end lost 3 bases, the J end lost 4 bases, and 9 bases lay between the germline ends. The CDR3 region has the DNA TGCAGCGTTGAGAGTCAGAGAGAGACCCAGTACTTC. As protein: CSVESQRETQYF.

This sequence joins TRBV6-1 and TRBJ1-4, with unresolved D. This CDR3 is 14 amino acids long. Germline CDR1 is MNHNS and CDR2 is SASEGT. Between the trimmed V and J ends, which lost 3 bases and 7 bases, there was a span of 12 bases. In nucleotides, the CDR3 is TGTGCCAGCAGTGAGCCGGGATTCACTGAAAAACTGTTTTTT. It codes for CASSEPGFTEKLFF.

V and J are TRBV7-9 and TRBJ2-5; D is tentatively TRBD1 or TRBD2 (6 bases each). The CDR3 covers 14 residues. The V and J ends lost 1 base and 7 bases respectively, with 13 bases between them. Germline V lookup: CDR1 SEHNR, CDR2 FQNEAQ (reference sequence). The CDR3 protein is CASSLEGGLGTQYF. The DNA for the CDR3 is TGTGCCAGCAGCTTAGAGGGGGGTCTCGGGACCCAGTACTTC.

The chain recombines TRBV7-9 with TRBJ1-1; TRBD1 might be the D (5 bases). This CDR3 region has 12 residues. Trimming removed 5 bases at V and 5 bases at J, with 9 bases between. The germline gives CDR1 SEHNR, CDR2 FQNEAQ (reference sequence). The CDR3 coding sequence is TGTGCCAGCAGCCAACAGGAGACTGAAGCTTTCTTT. It translates to CASSQQETEAFF. Filled out from reference TRBV7-9 and TRBJ1-1, the complete variable domain reads DTGVSQNPRHKITKRGQNVTFRCDPISEHNRLYWYRQTLGQGPEFLTYFQNEAQLEKSRLLSDRFSAERPKGSFSTLEIQRTEQGDSAMYLCASSQQETEAFFGQGTRLTVV.

This chain connects TRBV6-1 to TRBJ2-7, with 11 bases lining up with TRBD1. The V and J ends lost 2 bases and 5 bases, in that order; junction bases with no gene match: 5. Looked up from germline, CDR1 is MNHNS and CDR2 is SASEGT. The CDR3 sequence is 15 residues long. The CDR3 region has the DNA TGTGCCAGCAGTGAATTCCGGACAGGGGGCGACGAGCAGTACTTC. Protein: CASSEFRTGGDEQYF.

The chain uses TRBV13 and TRBJ2-1; a possible D gene is TRBD2 (7 bases). Trimming took off 5 bases at V and 9 bases at J, with 14 bases between the two ends. The germline gives CDR1 PRHDT, CDR2 FYEKMQ (reference sequence). This CDR3 spans 13 amino acids. The CDR3 here is CASSLRGPGEQFF. The CDR3 region has the DNA TGTGCCAGCAGCCTGCGGGGGCCGGGTGAGCAGTTCTTC.

The V call is TRBV10-1, the J call TRBJ2-3; 8 bases line up with TRBD2. CDR3 size: 14 residues. V was pared by 6 bases and J by 4 bases, with 6 bases of the junction left unmatched. CDR1 is WNHNN and CDR2 is SYGVQD in the germline V gene (reference sequence). CDR3 in amino acids: CASSLSGTADTQYF. The CDR3 DNA reads as TGCGCCAGCAGCCTTAGCGGGACCGCAGATACGCAGTATTTT.